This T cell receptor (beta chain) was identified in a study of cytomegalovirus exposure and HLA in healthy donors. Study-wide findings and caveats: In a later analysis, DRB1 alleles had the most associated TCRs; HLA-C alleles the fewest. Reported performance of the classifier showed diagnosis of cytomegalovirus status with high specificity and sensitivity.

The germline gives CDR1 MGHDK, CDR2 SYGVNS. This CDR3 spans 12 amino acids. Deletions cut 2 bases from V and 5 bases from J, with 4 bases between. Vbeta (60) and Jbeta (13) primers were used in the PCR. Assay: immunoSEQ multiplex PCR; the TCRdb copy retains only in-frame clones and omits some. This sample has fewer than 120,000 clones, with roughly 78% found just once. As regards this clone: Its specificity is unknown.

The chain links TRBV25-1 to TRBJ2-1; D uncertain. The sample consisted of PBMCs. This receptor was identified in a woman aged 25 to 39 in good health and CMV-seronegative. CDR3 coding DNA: TGTGCCAGCAGTGAACACAACAATGAGCAGTTCTTC. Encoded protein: CASSEHNNEQFF.